This is a list of T cell receptor beta chains from one sample in a study of CD8+CD57+ T cells in acquired aplastic anemia. TCRdb processed the reads anew with MiXCR; each CDR3 protein has one entry. Of 200,000 or so distinct CDR3 sequences in the sample, 50% to 75% were seen once. The sample taken for sequencing was sorted CD4+, CD8+, or CD8+CD57+ T cells (not recorded which) from PBMCs. These receptors all stem from a human donor with severe aplastic anemia or a healthy control (not recorded which). Each CDR3 is given with its conserved first and last residue. Each record gives: J gene, D gene, V gene, clone size, CDR3 protein, CDR3 DNA. A D gene is named only where the DNA matches it firmly. Clone size is shown for a subset of rows, as once, few, many or a class of expanded clone.

TRBJ2-7 TRBD2 TRBV11-2 NA CASSTSTGTSVYEQYF TGTGCCAGCAGCACCTCGACCGGGACTAGCGTTTACGAGCAGTACTTC
TRBJ2-7 NA TRBV7-9 NA CASRPRGYSYEQYF TGTGCCAGCAGACCCCGGGGGTACTCCTACGAGCAGTACTTC
TRBJ1-6 TRBD1 TRBV7-3 NA CASSLGPVETGEGSPLHF TGTGCCAGCAGCTTAGGGCCAGTCGAGACAGGGGAGGGTTCACCCCTCCACTTT
TRBJ2-1 TRBD2 TRBV9 NA CASTSRASGGPWGEQFF TGTGCCAGCACCAGTAGGGCTAGCGGGGGCCCCTGGGGTGAGCAGTTCTTC
TRBJ2-3 NA TRBV19 few CASSTSTSITDTQYF TGTGCCAGTAGTACCTCGACTAGTATCACAGATACGCAGTATTTT
TRBJ2-5 TRBD1 TRBV18 NA CASSPRTGETETQYF TGTGCCAGCTCACCAAGGACAGGGGAGACGGAGACCCAGTACTTC
TRBJ2-7 TRBD1 TRBV11-1 NA CASSPGQETAYEQYF TGTGCCAGCAGCCCTGGACAGGAAACGGCCTACGAGCAGTACTTC
TRBJ2-2 NA TRBV9 many CASGFGAQNTGELFF TGTGCCAGCGGTTTTGGGGCGCAGAACACCGGGGAGCTGTTTTTT
TRBJ2-2 NA TRBV25-1 NA CASKKTENTGELFF TGTGCCAGCAAAAAGACAGAAAACACCGGGGAGCTGTTTTTT
TRBJ2-5 NA TRBV6-5 many CASSYPGGAETQYF TGTGCCAGCAGTTACCCGGGGGGCGCGGAGACCCAGTACTTC
TRBJ2-5 NA TRBV19 NA CASSTGAVQPQHF TGTGCCAGTAGTACAGGGGCTGTTCAGCCCCAGCACTTC
TRBJ2-1 NA TRBV30 NA CAWSVRIDNEQFF TGTGCCTGGAGTGTACGAATTGACAATGAGCAGTTCTTC
TRBJ2-7 NA TRBV7-7 NA CASSPSFGSYEQYF TGTGCTAGCAGCCCCTCGTTCGGGTCCTACGAGCAGTACTTC
TRBJ2-7 NA TRBV5-1 many CASSSDNYEQYF TGCGCCAGCAGTTCCGACAACTACGAGCAGTACTTC
TRBJ2-7 NA TRBV7-7 few CASSLGGGFSYEQYF TGTGCCAGCAGCTTAGGCGGGGGCTTTTCCTACGAGCAGTACTTC
TRBJ1-5 NA TRBV19 NA CASRPGKGSNQPQHF TGTGCCAGTAGACCAGGGAAGGGTAGCAATCAGCCCCAGCATTTT
TRBJ2-7 NA TRBV11-2 NA CASSLLSGGTTYEQYF TGTGCCAGCAGCTTACTTTCAGGGGGGACCACCTACGAGCAGTACTTC
TRBJ1-1 NA TRBV25-1 NA CASSIYLCSVGGWDTEAFF NA
TRBJ2-7 NA TRBV19 many CASSIRDTNEQYF TGTGCCAGTAGCATCCGGGACACCAACGAGCAGTACTTC
TRBJ2-7 NA TRBV9 NA CASSHPGGEQYF TGTGCCAGCAGCCACCCTGGGGGCGAGCAGTACTTC
TRBJ1-5 TRBD1 TRBV19 NA CASNRQGTSFQHF TGTGCCAGTAACCGACAGGGGACCAGCTTCCAGCATTTT
TRBJ1-1 NA TRBV29-1 NA CSVVAGLNTEAFF TGCAGCGTTGTAGCAGGACTCAACACTGAAGCTTTCTTT
TRBJ1-1 NA TRBV12-3/TRBV12-4 NA CASSWGWGTEAFF TGTGCCAGCAGTTGGGGGTGGGGAACTGAAGCTTTCTTT
TRBJ1-2 NA TRBV6-1 NA CASSEFEGYGCTF TGTGCCAGCAGTGAATTCGAAGGCTATGGCTGCACCTTC
TRBJ2-2 NA TRBV10-3 few CAISESGTSTGELFF TGTGCCATCAGTGAGTCCGGTACTAGCACCGGGGAGCTGTTTTTT
TRBJ2-7 NA TRBV2 once CASSDLSSYNEQYF TGTGCCAGCAGTGATCTTAGCTCCTACAATGAGCAGTACTTC
TRBJ1-1 NA TRBV2 NA CASTYRYTEAFF TGTGCCAGCACCTACAGGTACACTGAAGCTTTCTTT
TRBJ1-2 NA TRBV7-8 NA CASSLAGRGGDYGYTF TGTGCCAGCAGCTTAGCTGGCAGGGGCGGTGACTATGGCTACACCTTC
TRBJ2-5 NA TRBV4-3 NA CASSQVEGEGETQYF TGCGCCAGCAGCCAAGTGGAGGGGGAGGGAGAGACCCAGTACTTC
TRBJ1-6 NA TRBV6-4 NA CASSERQTSLPLHF TGTGCCAGCAGTGAACGACAGACATCCCTACCCCTCCACTTT
TRBJ1-2 NA TRBV5-4 few CASSRVGYGYTF TGTGCCAGCAGTAGGGTGGGCTATGGCTACACCTTC
TRBJ2-7 NA TRBV12-3/TRBV12-4 few CASSSWGVGYEQYF TGTGCCAGCAGTTCCTGGGGAGTGGGCTACGAGCAGTACTTC
TRBJ1-6 NA TRBV7-8 few CASSSPEIGSPLHF TGTGCCAGCAGCTCGCCAGAGATAGGTTCACCCCTCCACTTT
TRBJ1-5 NA TRBV2 few CASSPFGSNQPQHF TGTGCCAGCAGCCCCTTCGGGAGCAATCAGCCCCAGCATTTT
TRBJ2-3 NA TRBV20-1 NA CSAGTADPTDTQYF TGCAGTGCCGGGACCGCCGACCCGACAGATACGCAGTATTTT
TRBJ1-2 NA TRBV29-1 NA CSVLPPAGDPNYGYTF TGCAGCGTTCTTCCCCCCGCCGGCGACCCAAACTATGGCTACACCTTC
TRBJ1-5 NA TRBV10-3 few CAISETGGEPQHF TGTGCCATCAGTGAGACAGGCGGAGAGCCCCAGCATTTT
TRBJ2-7 TRBD1 TRBV7-2 NA CASSYRDSTYEQYF TGTGCCAGCAGCTACCGGGACAGCACCTACGAGCAGTACTTC
TRBJ1-4 NA TRBV7-8 NA CASSERFSPNEKLFF TGTGCCAGCAGCGAAAGGTTCAGTCCTAATGAAAAACTGTTTTTT
TRBJ1-2 TRBD1 TRBV7-3 few CASSLSGGDGYTF TGTGCCAGCAGCTTATCAGGGGGCGACGGCTACACCTTC
TRBJ2-2 NA TRBV7-9 NA CASSVDASSATGELFF TGTGCCAGCAGCGTAGATGCTAGCTCGGCCACCGGGGAGCTGTTTTTT